This T cell receptor beta chain was profiled in a study of blood T cell repertoires in COVID-19. As for the study in general: All recovered Cohort 3 donors got two negative PCRs, got clearance, or saw symptom resolution.

The CDR3 length is 18 residues. V dropped 6 bases and J dropped 3 bases, with 26 bases sitting between them. In germline, CDR1 is SNHLY, CDR2 FYNNEI. As processed by the authors: The authors estimated nucleated cell counts from reference gene primer amplification. TCRdb's copy holds only in-frame clones and misses some; the assay was immunoSEQ multiplex PCR. V, J and clone size derive from that table, while D and trimming were established from the DNA sequence. Of under 400,000 clones listed, around 87% are singletons. V and J are TRBV2 and TRBJ1-2; D is perhaps TRBD1 (6 bases). Sample: PBMCs or T cells enriched from blood (not recorded which). The clonotype was recovered from a man aged 40-49 years in a cohort exposed to, infected with or recovered from COVID-19 (not recorded which). CDR3: CASRYPGHSPTADYGYTF. The CDR3 bases are TGTGCCAGCAGGTATCCGGGACACTCGCCGACGGCGGACTATGGCTACACCTTC.